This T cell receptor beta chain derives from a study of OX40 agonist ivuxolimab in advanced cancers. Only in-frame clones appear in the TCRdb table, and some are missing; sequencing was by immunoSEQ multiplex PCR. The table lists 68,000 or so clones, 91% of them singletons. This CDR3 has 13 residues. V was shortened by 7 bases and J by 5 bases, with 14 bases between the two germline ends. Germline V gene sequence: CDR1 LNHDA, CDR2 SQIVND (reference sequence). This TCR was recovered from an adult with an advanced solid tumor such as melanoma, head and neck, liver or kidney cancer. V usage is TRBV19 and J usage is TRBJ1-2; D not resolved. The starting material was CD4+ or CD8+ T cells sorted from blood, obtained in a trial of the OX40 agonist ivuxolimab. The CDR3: CASTDLHRYGYTF. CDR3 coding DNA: TGTGCCAGTACTGACTTACACAGATATGGCTACACCTTC.